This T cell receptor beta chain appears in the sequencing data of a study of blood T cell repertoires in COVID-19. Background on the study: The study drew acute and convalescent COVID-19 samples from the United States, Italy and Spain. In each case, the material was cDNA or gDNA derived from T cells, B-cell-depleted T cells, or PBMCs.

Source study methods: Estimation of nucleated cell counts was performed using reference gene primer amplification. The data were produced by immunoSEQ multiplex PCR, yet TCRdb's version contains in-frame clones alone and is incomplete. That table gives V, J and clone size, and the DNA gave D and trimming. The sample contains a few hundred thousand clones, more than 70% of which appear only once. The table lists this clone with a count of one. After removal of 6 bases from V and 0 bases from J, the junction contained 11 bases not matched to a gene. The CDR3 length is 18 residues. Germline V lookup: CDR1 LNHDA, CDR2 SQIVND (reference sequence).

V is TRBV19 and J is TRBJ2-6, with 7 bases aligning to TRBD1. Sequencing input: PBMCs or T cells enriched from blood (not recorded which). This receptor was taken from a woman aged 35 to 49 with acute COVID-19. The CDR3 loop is CASSLGQVPSSGANVLTF. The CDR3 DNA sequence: TGTGCCAGTAGCCTAGGACAGGTCCCGAGCTCTGGGGCCAACGTCCTGACTTTC.